These T cell receptor beta chains were read from a single sample in a study of T cell repertoires in cytomegalovirus infection. TCRdb passed the reads through MiXCR, listing each CDR3 protein once. Of fewer than 200,000 distinct CDR3 sequences listed, roughly a fifth are singletons. Sequenced material: PBMCs. The receptors were sampled from a human donor in good health (CMV status not recorded). Some clones in this sample may be carry-over from other donors' samples. Both conserved end residues are part of each CDR3. A D gene is named only where the DNA matches it firmly. Clone size is stated in some rows and not others, as once, few, many or a class when expanded.

D gene: TRBD2; clone size: many; J gene: TRBJ2-3; V gene: TRBV6-1; CDR3 protein: CASRAGLAGTDTQYF; CDR3 DNA: TGTGCCAGCAGGGCTGGACTAGCGGGCACAGATACGCAGTATTTT
D gene: -; clone size: few; J gene: TRBJ2-3; V gene: TRBV12-5; CDR3 protein: CASGLVTRDTQYF; CDR3 DNA: TGTGCTAGTGGTTTGGTAACCAGAGATACGCAGTATTTT
D gene: -; clone size: few; J gene: TRBJ2-2; V gene: TRBV11-1; CDR3 protein: CASSLVGSGETGELFF; CDR3 DNA: TGTGCCAGCAGCTTAGTCGGATCGGGGGAGACCGGGGAGCTGTTTTTT
D gene: -; clone size: -; J gene: TRBJ2-2; V gene: TRBV5-1; CDR3 protein: CASSLEGQNTGELFF; CDR3 DNA: TGCGCCAGCAGCTTGGAGGGACAGAACACCGGGGAGCTGTTTTTT
D gene: TRBD2; clone size: once; J gene: TRBJ2-6; V gene: TRBV19; CDR3 protein: CASSPQTSGRSSGANVLTF; CDR3 DNA: TGTGCCAGTAGTCCCCAGACTAGCGGTAGATCCTCTGGGGCCAACGTCCTGACTTTC
D gene: -; clone size: few; J gene: TRBJ1-1; V gene: TRBV6-1; CDR3 protein: CASRGHRMEAFF; CDR3 DNA: TGTGCCAGCAGGGGACATCGAATGGAAGCTTTCTTT
D gene: TRBD2; clone size: many; J gene: TRBJ2-1; V gene: TRBV28; CDR3 protein: CASSLGTSGTMNEQFF; CDR3 DNA: TGTGCCAGCAGTTTAGGGACTAGCGGGACCATGAATGAGCAGTTCTTC
D gene: -; clone size: -; J gene: TRBJ2-1; V gene: TRBV5-5; CDR3 protein: CASSNTGNEQFF; CDR3 DNA: TGTGCCAGCAGCAATACAGGGAATGAGCAGTTCTTC
D gene: -; clone size: few; J gene: TRBJ2-7; V gene: TRBV5-1; CDR3 protein: CASSFDEGEQYF; CDR3 DNA: TGCGCCAGCAGCTTCGACGAAGGCGAGCAGTACTTC
D gene: -; clone size: few; J gene: TRBJ2-7; V gene: TRBV5-6; CDR3 protein: CASNPGVRLGEQYF; CDR3 DNA: TGTGCCAGCAACCCGGGTGTACGTCTCGGCGAGCAGTACTTC
D gene: -; clone size: -; J gene: TRBJ1-3; V gene: TRBV20-1; CDR3 protein: CSATRGAGNTIYF; CDR3 DNA: TGCAGTGCTACCCGGGGCGCAGGAAACACCATATATTTT
D gene: TRBD1; clone size: few; J gene: TRBJ1-5; V gene: TRBV7-9; CDR3 protein: CASSFGQGGQPQHF; CDR3 DNA: TGTGCCAGCAGCTTTGGACAGGGAGGTCAGCCCCAGCATTTT
D gene: -; clone size: -; J gene: TRBJ1-6; V gene: TRBV10-3; CDR3 protein: CAINGLWDSPLHF; CDR3 DNA: TGTGCCATCAACGGCCTCTGGGATTCACCCCTCCACTTT
D gene: TRBD2; clone size: -; J gene: TRBJ2-7; V gene: TRBV11-3; CDR3 protein: CASGGGEYEQYF; CDR3 DNA: TGTGCCAGCGGCGGGGGGGAGTACGAGCAGTACTTC
D gene: -; clone size: -; J gene: TRBJ1-2; V gene: TRBV29-1; CDR3 protein: CSVDSGGYTF; CDR3 DNA: TGCAGCGTGGACAGCGGGGGCTACACCTTC
D gene: -; clone size: few; J gene: TRBJ1-5; V gene: TRBV10-3; CDR3 protein: CAISESTASNQPQHF; CDR3 DNA: TGTGCCATCAGTGAGTCGACAGCCTCGAATCAGCCCCAGCATTTT
D gene: TRBD2; clone size: -; J gene: TRBJ2-1; V gene: TRBV27; CDR3 protein: CASRGLAGVLNEQFF; CDR3 DNA: TGTGCCAGCAGAGGACTAGCGGGGGTTTTGAATGAGCAGTTCTTC
D gene: -; clone size: -; J gene: TRBJ2-3; V gene: TRBV7-8; CDR3 protein: CASIPYGGSTDTQYF; CDR3 DNA: TGTGCCAGCATCCCCTATGGGGGGAGCACAGATACGCAGTATTTT
D gene: TRBD1; clone size: many; J gene: TRBJ2-3; V gene: TRBV7-7; CDR3 protein: CASSPTGATDTQYF; CDR3 DNA: TGTGCCAGCAGCCCCACAGGGGCAACAGATACGCAGTATTTT
D gene: TRBD1; clone size: -; J gene: TRBJ1-1; V gene: TRBV24-1; CDR3 protein: CATSGDRAVGYTEAFF; CDR3 DNA: TGTGCCACCAGTGGGGACAGGGCGGTTGGGTATACTGAAGCTTTCTTT
D gene: TRBD2; clone size: many; J gene: TRBJ2-3; V gene: TRBV7-2; CDR3 protein: CASSASGSADTQYF; CDR3 DNA: TGTGCCAGCAGCGCTAGCGGGAGCGCAGATACGCAGTATTTT
D gene: TRBD1; clone size: -; J gene: TRBJ2-1; V gene: TRBV28; CDR3 protein: CASSFPRQGPYNEQFF; CDR3 DNA: TGTGCCAGCAGTTTCCCTCGACAGGGTCCCTACAATGAGCAGTTCTTC
D gene: -; clone size: -; J gene: TRBJ2-7; V gene: TRBV28; CDR3 protein: CASSSQLGEQYF; CDR3 DNA: TGTGCCAGCAGTTCCCAGCTGGGGGAGCAGTACTTC
D gene: TRBD1; clone size: -; J gene: TRBJ2-1; V gene: TRBV5-4; CDR3 protein: CASSPGQEYYNEQFF; CDR3 DNA: TGTGCCAGCAGTCCGGGACAGGAGTACTACAATGAGCAGTTCTTC
D gene: -; clone size: -; J gene: TRBJ1-5; V gene: TRBV12-3/TRBV12-4; CDR3 protein: CASSFDFGRQPQHF; CDR3 DNA: TGTGCCAGCAGTTTCGATTTTGGACGGCAGCCCCAGCATTTT
D gene: -; clone size: -; J gene: TRBJ1-5; V gene: TRBV29-1; CDR3 protein: CSVVAGSNQPQHF; CDR3 DNA: TGCAGCGTTGTGGCGGGTAGCAATCAGCCCCAGCATTTT
D gene: -; clone size: many; J gene: TRBJ1-2; V gene: TRBV20-1; CDR3 protein: CSASRVSYYGYTF; CDR3 DNA: TGCAGTGCTAGTAGGGTTTCGTACTATGGCTACACCTTC
D gene: TRBD1; clone size: few; J gene: TRBJ2-3; V gene: TRBV5-1; CDR3 protein: CASSLEGTVPDTQYF; CDR3 DNA: TGCGCCAGCAGCTTGGAAGGGACAGTCCCAGATACGCAGTATTTT
D gene: -; clone size: -; J gene: TRBJ2-3; V gene: TRBV28; CDR3 protein: CASSSILRDSHDTQYF; CDR3 DNA: TGTGCCAGCAGTTCCATCCTACGGGACTCACACGATACGCAGTATTTT
D gene: -; clone size: few; J gene: TRBJ1-1; V gene: TRBV19; CDR3 protein: CASSLRDTQNTEAFF; CDR3 DNA: TGTGCCAGTAGTTTACGGGACACCCAGAACACTGAAGCTTTCTTT
D gene: -; clone size: few; J gene: TRBJ2-1; V gene: TRBV28; CDR3 protein: CASSPGGAGGEQFF; CDR3 DNA: TGTGCCAGCAGTCCAGGGGGGGCGGGAGGTGAGCAGTTCTTC
D gene: -; clone size: few; J gene: TRBJ2-6; V gene: TRBV20-1; CDR3 protein: CSATRSSGANVLTF; CDR3 DNA: TGCAGTGCTACCCGAAGCTCTGGGGCCAACGTCCTGACTTTC
D gene: TRBD2; clone size: many; J gene: TRBJ2-3; V gene: TRBV10-2; CDR3 protein: CASWAGVDTDTQYF; CDR3 DNA: TGCGCCAGCTGGGCGGGGGTCGACACAGATACGCAGTATTTT